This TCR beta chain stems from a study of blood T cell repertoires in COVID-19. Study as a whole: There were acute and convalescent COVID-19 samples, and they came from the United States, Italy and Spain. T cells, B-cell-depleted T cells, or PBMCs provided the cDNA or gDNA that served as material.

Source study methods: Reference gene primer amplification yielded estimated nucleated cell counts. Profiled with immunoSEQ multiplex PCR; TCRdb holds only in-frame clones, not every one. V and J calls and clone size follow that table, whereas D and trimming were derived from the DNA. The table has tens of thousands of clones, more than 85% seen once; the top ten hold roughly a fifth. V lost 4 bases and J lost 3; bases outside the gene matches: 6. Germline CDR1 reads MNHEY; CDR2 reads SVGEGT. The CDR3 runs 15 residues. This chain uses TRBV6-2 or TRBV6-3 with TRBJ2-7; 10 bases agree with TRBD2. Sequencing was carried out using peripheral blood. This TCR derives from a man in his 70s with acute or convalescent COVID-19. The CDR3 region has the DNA TGTGCCAGCAGTTTAATAGGACTAGCGGACTACGAGCAGTACTTC. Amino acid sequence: CASSLIGLADYEQYF.